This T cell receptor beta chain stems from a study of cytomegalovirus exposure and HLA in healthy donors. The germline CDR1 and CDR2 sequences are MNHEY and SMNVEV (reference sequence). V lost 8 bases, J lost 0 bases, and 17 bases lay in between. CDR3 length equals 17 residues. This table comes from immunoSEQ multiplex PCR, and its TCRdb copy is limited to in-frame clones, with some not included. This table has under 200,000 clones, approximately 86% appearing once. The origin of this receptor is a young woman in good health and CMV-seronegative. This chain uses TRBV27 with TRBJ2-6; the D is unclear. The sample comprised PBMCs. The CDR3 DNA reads TGTGCCAGCCGTCAATCGGGTGTGACCTCTGGGGCCAACGTCCTGACTTTC. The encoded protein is CASRQSGVTSGANVLTF.